This T cell receptor (beta chain) was observed in a study of T-cell memory formation after mild COVID-19. TCR alpha and TCR beta cDNA libraries carrying sample barcodes and UMIs were produced by 5'RACE using constant-segment primers. TCRdb reanalysed the 5' RACE reads using MiXCR and keeps one entry per CDR3 protein. The table shows 450,000 to 700,000 distinct CDR3 sequences, with under 20% occurring only once. The V end lost 6 bases, the J end lost 3 bases, and 19 bases lay between the germline ends. The germline gives CDR1 DFQATT, CDR2 SNEGSKA (reference sequence). The CDR3 covers 15 residues. This clonotype was seen a few times. Its antigen is currently unknown. Whole-study findings and limits: Among clones peaking at day 37 in the second wave, SARS-CoV-2 specificity remained unconfirmed. Contracting clones from day 15 to 85 had balanced CD4/CD8; later expanders favoured CD4+. Clones that contracted clustered mainly in CM and EM if CD4+ and in EMRA if CD8+.

The receptor was derived from an adult woman who had mild COVID-19 (a few samples of this study predate the infection). Cell type and time point are not known. The sequencing sample was made of PBMCs or a T cell subset sorted from them (not recorded which). This chain links TRBV20-1 with TRBJ2-3; D could derive from TRBD1 or TRBD2 (5 bases each). CDR3 residues: CSAPRAQGATDTQYF. The CDR3 nucleotides read TGCAGTGCACCACGGGCCCAGGGAGCGACAGATACGCAGTATTTT.